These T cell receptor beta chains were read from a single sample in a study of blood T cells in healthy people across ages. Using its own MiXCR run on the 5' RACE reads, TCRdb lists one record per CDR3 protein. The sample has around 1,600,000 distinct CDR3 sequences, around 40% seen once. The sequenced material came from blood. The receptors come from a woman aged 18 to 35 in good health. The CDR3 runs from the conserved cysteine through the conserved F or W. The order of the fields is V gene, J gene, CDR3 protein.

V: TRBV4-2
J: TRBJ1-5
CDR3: CASSQVMAGVRGPQHF

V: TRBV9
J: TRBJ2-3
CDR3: CASSVAMGPPADTQYF

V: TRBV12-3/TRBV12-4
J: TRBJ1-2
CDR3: CASSRTESMGYGYTF

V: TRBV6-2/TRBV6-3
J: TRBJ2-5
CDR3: CASSWGRTGQYF

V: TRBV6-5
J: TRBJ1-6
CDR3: CASSYLGGSPLHF

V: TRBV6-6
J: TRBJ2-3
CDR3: CASSYRGSYPDTQYF

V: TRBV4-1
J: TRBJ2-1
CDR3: CASSQGPAHGQETQFF

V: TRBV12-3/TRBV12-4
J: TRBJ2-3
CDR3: CASTERSLADTQYF

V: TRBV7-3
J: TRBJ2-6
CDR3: CASSPHRDTFSGANVLTF

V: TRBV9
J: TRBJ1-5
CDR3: CASSVSGDQPQHF

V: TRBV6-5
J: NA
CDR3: CASSLTGGLDRETQYF

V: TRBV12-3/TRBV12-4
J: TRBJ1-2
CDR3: CASSFRGHDYGYTF

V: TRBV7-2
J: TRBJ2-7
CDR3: CASSSTLAGAEQYF

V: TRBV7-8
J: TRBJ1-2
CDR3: CASSLYRNDYGYTF

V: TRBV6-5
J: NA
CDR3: CASRKAGQGYEQYF

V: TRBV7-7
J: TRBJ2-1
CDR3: CASSLGGLAGDYNEQFF

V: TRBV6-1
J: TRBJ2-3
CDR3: CASSGGTSPGTDTQYF

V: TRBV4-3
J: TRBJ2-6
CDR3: CASSQDALSYGANVLTF

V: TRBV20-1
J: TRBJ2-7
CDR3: CSARKIAVYEQYF

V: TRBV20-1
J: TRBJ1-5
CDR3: CSARDPNQPQHF

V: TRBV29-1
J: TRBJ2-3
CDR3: CSVVNSAGTDTQYF

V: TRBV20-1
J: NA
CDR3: CSTSGGSYNEQYF

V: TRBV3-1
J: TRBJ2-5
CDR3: CASSYYRSGRAWETQYF

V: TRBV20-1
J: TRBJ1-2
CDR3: CSARLGINYGYTF

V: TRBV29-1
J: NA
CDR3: CSVEGSYSYNEQYF

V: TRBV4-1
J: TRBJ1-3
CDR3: CASSQDRVGYFAGNTIYF

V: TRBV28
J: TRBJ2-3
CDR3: CASSLSLFLAGGRTDTQYF

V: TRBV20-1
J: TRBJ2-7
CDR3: CSAGRDRSYEQYF

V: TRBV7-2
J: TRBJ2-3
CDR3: CASSWTSGNTDTQYF

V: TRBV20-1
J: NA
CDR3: CSARASLKGRSYNEQYF

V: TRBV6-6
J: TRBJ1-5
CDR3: CASSYPRGYSNQPQHF

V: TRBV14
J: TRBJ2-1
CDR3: CASSQVVGSIYNEQFF

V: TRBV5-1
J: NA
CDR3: CASSPGQLFSYEQYF

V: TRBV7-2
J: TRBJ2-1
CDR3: CASSVTGLGAYNEQFF

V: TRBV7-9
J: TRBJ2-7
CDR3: CASSLDGSLYEQYF

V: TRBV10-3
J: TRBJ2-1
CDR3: CAIRLQSSGGNEQFF

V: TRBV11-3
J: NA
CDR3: CASRFMRREETQYF

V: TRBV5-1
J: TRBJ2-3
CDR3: CASSLGQGTSTDTQYF

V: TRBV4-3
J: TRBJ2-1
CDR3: CASSQEWLAGYNEQFF

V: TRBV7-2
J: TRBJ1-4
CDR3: CASSLEATNEKLFF

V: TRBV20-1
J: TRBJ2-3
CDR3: CSVPQGSPDTQYF

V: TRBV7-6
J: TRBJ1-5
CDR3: CASSLATGTGGSQPQHF

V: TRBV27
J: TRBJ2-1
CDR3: CASSLSRTGFNEQFF

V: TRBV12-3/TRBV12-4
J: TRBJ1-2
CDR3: CASSEGQGPIYGYTF

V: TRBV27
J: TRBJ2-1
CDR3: CASSGPDWSSYNEQFF

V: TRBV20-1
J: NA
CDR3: CSARVYNEQYF

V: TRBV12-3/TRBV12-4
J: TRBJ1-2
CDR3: CASKTGLANYGYTF

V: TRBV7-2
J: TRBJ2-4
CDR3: CASSKTGGKNIQYF

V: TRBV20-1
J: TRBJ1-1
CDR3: CSARSPGNTEAFF

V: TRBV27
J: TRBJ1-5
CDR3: CASSFQGWGNQPQHF

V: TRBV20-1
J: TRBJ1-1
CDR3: CSAKRETEAFF

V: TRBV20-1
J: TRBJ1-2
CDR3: CSAREHLRTRGYGYTF

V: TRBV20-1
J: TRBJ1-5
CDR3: CSARGDSREHF

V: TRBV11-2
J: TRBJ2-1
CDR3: CASSSTQGPAYNEQFF